A selection of T cell receptor beta chains follows, all from one sample in a study of blood T cell repertoires in COVID-19. Libraries were prepared by immunoSEQ multiplex PCR; TCRdb keeps only in-frame clonotypes and omits some of them. The table records over 110,000 clones, around 88% of them present only once. Sequencing was carried out using peripheral blood. Receptors were obtained from a human donor in a cohort sampled during active COVID-19. Both conserved end residues are part of each CDR3. A D gene is named only where the DNA matches it firmly. Size values are once, few and many counts, or a class for expanded clones, and some rows have none.

V gene	clone size	J gene	D gene	CDR3 DNA	CDR3 protein
TRBV29-1	NA	TRBJ1-2	TRBD1	TGCAGCGTAGGCCGGGGACAGGACTATGGCTACACCTTC	CSVGRGQDYGYTF
TRBV18	NA	TRBJ2-5	TRBD1	TGTGCCAGCTCCGGGACAGTCCAAGAGACCCAGTACTTC	CASSGTVQETQYF
TRBV7-9	NA	TRBJ1-4	NA	TGTGCCAGCAGTGTAGGGGGGGCCGGTGAAAAACTGTTTTTT	CASSVGGAGEKLFF
TRBV27	NA	TRBJ2-7	NA	TGTGCCACCAGTCGGGATTTGGGCTACGAGCAGTACTTC	CATSRDLGYEQYF
TRBV5-4	once	TRBJ2-2	NA	TGTGCCAGCAGCACCGGGACACGCGTGAGAACCGGGGAGCTGTTTTTT	CASSTGTRVRTGELFF
TRBV23-1	NA	TRBJ2-3	TRBD1	TGCGCCAGCAGGCCGGCAGGGGGTATGGATACGCAGTATTTT	CASRPAGGMDTQYF
TRBV19	NA	TRBJ2-7	TRBD1	TGTGCCAGTTTACCGCTGGACAGGGTCTCCCGCGAGCAGTACTTC	CASLPLDRVSREQYF
TRBV5-1	NA	TRBJ2-3	TRBD1	TGCGCCAGCAGCTTGGGACAGGGTACTAGCACAGATACGCAGTATTTT	CASSLGQGTSTDTQYF
TRBV24-1	NA	TRBJ1-3	TRBD1	TGTGCCACCAGTGATCCAACTGACAGGGGAGGAGGAAACACCATATATTTT	CATSDPTDRGGGNTIYF
TRBV15	NA	TRBJ2-7	NA	TGTGCCACCAGCAGTCCCGTGACTAGTTCCTACGAGCAGTACTTC	CATSSPVTSSYEQYF
TRBV6-5	NA	TRBJ2-5	NA	TGTGCCAGCAGAGGGCAGGGGGGTTCGGAGACCCAGTACTTC	CASRGQGGSETQYF
TRBV12-1	NA	TRBJ1-5	NA	TGTGCCAGCAGCCCTTTTGAGGGAAGCAATCAGCCCCAGCATTTT	CASSPFEGSNQPQHF
TRBV11-2	NA	TRBJ1-1	NA	TGTGCCAGCAGCTCGGCGTGGGGGCCCAATGAAGCTTTCTTT	CASSSAWGPNEAFF
TRBV6-4	NA	TRBJ1-6	NA	TGTGCCAGCAGGCGGGACTTTAATTCACCCCTCCACTTT	CASRRDFNSPLHF
TRBV4-1	NA	TRBJ2-1	TRBD2	TGCGCCAGCAGCCAATCGGAGCGGGGGGCCTGGAATGAGCAGTTCTTC	CASSQSERGAWNEQFF
TRBV5-4	NA	TRBJ2-3	TRBD1	TGTGCCAGCAGCTTGTGGACAGGGGGCACAGATACGCAGTATTTT	CASSLWTGGTDTQYF
TRBV7-8	NA	TRBJ2-5	NA	TGTGCCAGCAGCCGCCCCAGGGTAAAGGGGGAGACCCAGTACTTC	CASSRPRVKGETQYF
TRBV29-1	NA	TRBJ1-2	NA	TGCAGCGTTTTTCACGGGGGATCTAACTATGGCTACACCTTC	CSVFHGGSNYGYTF
TRBV30	NA	TRBJ2-5	TRBD1	TGTGCCTGGAGTGAACTCTGGACAGGGTCCCCGACTGAAGAGACCCAGTACTTC	CAWSELWTGSPTEETQYF
TRBV7-9	NA	TRBJ1-2	TRBD1	TGTGCCAGCAGCTCCTCCCGGGACAGGGTCTCGGACCTCTATGGCTACACCTTC	CASSSSRDRVSDLYGYTF
TRBV7-9	NA	TRBJ2-5	TRBD1	TGTGCCAGCAGCCCCCGACAGGGTGGGTTAGAGACCCAGTACTTC	CASSPRQGGLETQYF
TRBV7-6	NA	TRBJ1-4	NA	TGTGCCAGCAGCCCCGAACCGGGGAGAAATGAAAAACTGTTTTTT	CASSPEPGRNEKLFF
TRBV27	many	TRBJ1-5	NA	TGTGCCAGCAGTTTATGGGGAGATCAGCCCCAGCATTTT	CASSLWGDQPQHF
TRBV5-4	NA	TRBJ1-2	TRBD1	TGTGCCAGCAGCCGGGACAGCCATGGCTACACCTTC	CASSRDSHGYTF
TRBV9	once	TRBJ2-3	NA	TGTGCCAGCAGCGCGCAGGGGGGAGATACGCAGTATTTT	CASSAQGGDTQYF
TRBV7-9	NA	TRBJ2-7	NA	TGTGCCAGCAGCTTAATTTACGGGGGAGAAGTCTACGAGCAGTACTTC	CASSLIYGGEVYEQYF
TRBV6-5	NA	TRBJ2-3	TRBD2	TGTGCCAGCAGTTACTCGAGGGCTAGCGGGGAATATACGCAGTATTTT	CASSYSRASGEYTQYF
TRBV12-3/TRBV12-4	NA	TRBJ1-2	NA	TGTGCCAGCAGTTTCGACAGGCGCTATGGCTACACCTTC	CASSFDRRYGYTF
TRBV3-1/TRBV3-2	NA	TRBJ1-1	NA	TGTGCCAGTTCGTCATCAGCTGAAGCTTTCTTT	CASSSSAEAFF
TRBV7-6	NA	TRBJ1-4	TRBD1	TGTGCCAGCAGCTCGACAGGGGATGATGAAAAACTGTTTTTT	CASSSTGDDEKLFF
TRBV3-1/TRBV3-2	NA	TRBJ1-1	TRBD1	TGTGCCAGCAGCCATCTGGGACAGGGGAATTCTGAAGCTTTCTTT	CASSHLGQGNSEAFF
TRBV7-9	NA	TRBJ2-1	TRBD2	TGTGCCAGCAGCTTAGCCCGCGGGGGGTCCATTTTTGATGAGCAGTTCTTC	CASSLARGGSIFDEQFF
TRBV2	NA	TRBJ1-3	TRBD1	TGTGCCAGCGAGGGGACAGGGGGCTTTAGAAACACCATATATTTT	CASEGTGGFRNTIYF
TRBV27	NA	TRBJ2-7	NA	TGTGCCAGCAGTCCCCTTTTGGCAGGGATGCCCTACGAGCAGTACTTC	CASSPLLAGMPYEQYF
TRBV7-9	NA	TRBJ2-1	TRBD1	TGTGCCAGCAGCTTAGGACGGGGGACAGGTCTGGCCAATGAGCAGTTCTTC	CASSLGRGTGLANEQFF
TRBV29-1	NA	TRBJ1-5	NA	TGCAGCGTTGAGATTGGGGGGGCCGGGCAGCCCCAGCATTTT	CSVEIGGAGQPQHF
TRBV29-1	NA	TRBJ2-5	NA	TGCAGCGCCGAACGGGGCCAAGAGACCCAGTACTTC	CSAERGQETQYF
TRBV13	NA	TRBJ2-2	NA	TGTGCCAGCAGCTTAGGGGGAGCCGGGGAGCTGTTTTTT	CASSLGGAGELFF
TRBV9	NA	TRBJ2-5	TRBD2	TGTGCCAGCAGCGGCGGGGGGCCACAAGAGACCCAGTACTTC	CASSGGGPQETQYF
TRBV11-2	NA	TRBJ1-1	TRBD1	TGTGCCAGCAGCTCCCTTAACTCGGCAGGGGGGCGGAACACTGAAGCTTTCTTT	CASSSLNSAGGRNTEAFF
TRBV5-4	once	TRBJ2-7	TRBD1	TGTGCCAGCAGCTTGTGGGACAGGGGCTACGAGCAGTACTTC	CASSLWDRGYEQYF
TRBV5-4	NA	TRBJ2-1	NA	TGTGCCAGCAGCTTGGAGGGGGGGGTAGGTGAGCAGTTCTTC	CASSLEGGVGEQFF
TRBV15	NA	TRBJ1-6	TRBD1	TGTGCCACCAGCAGAGTTGACAGGGACAATTCACCCCTCCACTTT	CATSRVDRDNSPLHF
TRBV5-4	NA	TRBJ2-1	TRBD2	TGTGCCAGCAGCTTGGGCCTAGCGGGGGACAATGAGCAGTTCTTC	CASSLGLAGDNEQFF
TRBV6-5	NA	TRBJ2-2	TRBD1	TGTGCCAGCACCTCCGGGACAGGGATCAGCGGGGAGCTGTTTTTT	CASTSGTGISGELFF